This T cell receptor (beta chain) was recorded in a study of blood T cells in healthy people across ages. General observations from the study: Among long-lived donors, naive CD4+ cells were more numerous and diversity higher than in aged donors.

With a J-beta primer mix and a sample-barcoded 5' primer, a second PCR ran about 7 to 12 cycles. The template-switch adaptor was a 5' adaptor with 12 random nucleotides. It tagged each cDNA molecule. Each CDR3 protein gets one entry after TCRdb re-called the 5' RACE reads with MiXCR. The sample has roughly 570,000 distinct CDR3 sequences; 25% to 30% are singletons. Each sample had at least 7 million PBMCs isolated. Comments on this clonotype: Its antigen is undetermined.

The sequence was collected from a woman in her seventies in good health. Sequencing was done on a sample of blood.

The CDR3 DNA sequence: TGTGCCAGCAGTGAGGCGGACTGGAGCACAGATACGCAGTATTTT. It encodes CASSEADWSTDTQYF. The chain is built from TRBV2 and TRBJ2-3, with D possibly TRBD2 on 5 matching bases. The CDR3 runs 15 residues. V was trimmed by 3 bases and J by 0 bases, leaving 10 bases between them. Per germline, CDR1 SNHLY and CDR2 FYNNEI.